This T cell receptor (beta chain) was retrieved from a study of T-cell reconstitution after alpha-beta-depleted transplantation in children. With regard to this clonotype: The target antigen is unknown.

The CDR3 totals 15 residues. CDR1 and CDR2 (germline): SGHVS, FQNEAQ. V dropped 1 base and J dropped 5 bases, with 14 bases sitting between them. Study findings and constraints: Surviving recipient T cells and intrathymic progenitors accounted for some patients' high TCRbeta diversity at day 60. After one year, T-cell counts and TCRbeta diversity mostly came from new T cells.

Preparation of the TCRbeta library used unique molecular identifiers. TCRdb processed the PCR reads anew with MiXCR; each CDR3 protein has one entry. Among about 980,000 distinct CDR3 sequences listed, less than 30% were seen once. The TCR sequence derives from a boy under three years old who had a stem cell transplant for SCID, so the T cells may come from the graft donor. The chain carries TRBV7-8 and TRBJ1-1, with D perhaps matching TRBD1 (5 bases). The sequencing used PBMCs, mostly from graft donor cells, collected 360 days after TCRalphabeta/CD19-depleted stem cell transplant. The DNA for the CDR3 is TGTGCCAGCAGCTTAGGGGGGACCAGGAGGACTGAAGCTTTCTTT. This encodes CASSLGGTRRTEAFF.